Listed below are T cell receptor beta chains from one sample, sequenced in a study of T cell responses to AZD1222 COVID-19 vaccine. Only in-frame clones appear in the TCRdb table, and some are missing; sequencing was by immunoSEQ multiplex PCR. The sample holds approximately 150,000 clones, 88% seen once. Sequences were derived from peripheral blood, sampled on day 0 of AZD1222 vaccination. These receptors originate from an adult in good health. The CDR3 runs from the conserved cysteine through the conserved F or W. Each record gives: clone size, J gene, V gene, D gene, CDR3 DNA, CDR3 protein. The D gene is left open where the match is weak. Size is stated for part of the rows, as once, few or many counts, or as a class when the clone is expanded.

once	TRBJ1-2	TRBV3-1/TRBV3-2	TRBD1	TGTGCCAGCAGCCAAGATCCACAGGGGGCTGGAGGCTACACCTTC	CASSQDPQGAGGYTF
-	TRBJ2-1	TRBV18	-	TGTGCCAGCTCATCCTCCCAGAGAGTCAACAATGAGCAGTTCTTC	CASSSSQRVNNEQFF
-	TRBJ1-2	TRBV12-3/TRBV12-4	-	TGTGCCAGCAGTTTATTTGACAGGACCGGCTACACCTTC	CASSLFDRTGYTF
once	TRBJ2-2	TRBV7-2	TRBD2	TGTGCCAGCAGCCCCGGACTAGCGGGGGCCGGGGAGCTGTTTTTT	CASSPGLAGAGELFF
-	TRBJ2-7	TRBV11-3	-	TGTGCCAGCAGCTTGGACTTCCCAGTCACTTACGAGCAGTACTTC	CASSLDFPVTYEQYF
-	TRBJ1-2	TRBV21-1	-	TGTGCCAGCAGCAAAGCTTGGACAGGGGATGGGAATGGCTACACCTTC	CASSKAWTGDGNGYTF
-	TRBJ2-1	TRBV4-2	-	TGTGCCAGCAGCCAATGGCGGGACATCTCCTACAATGAGCAGTTCTTC	CASSQWRDISYNEQFF
-	TRBJ2-7	TRBV4-2	-	TGTGCCAGCAGCCCTCTAGACCCTAGCTCCTACGAGCAGTACTTC	CASSPLDPSSYEQYF
-	TRBJ1-5	TRBV28	-	TGTGCCAGCATCATGGGCAGGGACGAGACCCAGCATTTT	CASIMGRDETQHF
-	TRBJ1-2	TRBV5-4	-	TGTGCCAGCAGTAAAGGTGGGGTGCGCGGCTACACCTTC	CASSKGGVRGYTF
-	TRBJ2-1	TRBV9	-	TGTGCCAGCAGCGTGCGCCCCGGACAGCCCTACAATGAGCAGTTCTTC	CASSVRPGQPYNEQFF
-	TRBJ2-3	TRBV9	TRBD2	TGTGCCAGCAGCGTTCTAGCGGGGAACACAGATACGCAGTATTTT	CASSVLAGNTDTQYF
-	TRBJ2-3	TRBV7-2	TRBD2	TGTGCCAGCAGCTTATCCGGGACTAGTGCCGATACGCAGTATTTT	CASSLSGTSADTQYF